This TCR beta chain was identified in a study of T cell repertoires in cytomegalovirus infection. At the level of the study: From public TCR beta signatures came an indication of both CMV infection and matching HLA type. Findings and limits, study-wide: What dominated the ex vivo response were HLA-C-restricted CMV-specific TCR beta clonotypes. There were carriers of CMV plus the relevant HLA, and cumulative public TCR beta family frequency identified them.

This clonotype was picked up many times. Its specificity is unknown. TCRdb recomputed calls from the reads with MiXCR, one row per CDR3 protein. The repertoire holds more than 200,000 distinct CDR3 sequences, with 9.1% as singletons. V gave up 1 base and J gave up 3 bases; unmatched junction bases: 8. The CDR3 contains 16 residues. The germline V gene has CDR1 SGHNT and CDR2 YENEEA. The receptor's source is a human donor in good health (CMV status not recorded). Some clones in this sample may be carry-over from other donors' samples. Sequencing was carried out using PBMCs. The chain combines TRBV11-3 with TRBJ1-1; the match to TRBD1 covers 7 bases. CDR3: CASSLVTGRPDTEAFF. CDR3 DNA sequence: TGTGCCAGCAGCTTAGTGACAGGGCGGCCGGACACTGAAGCTTTCTTT.